These 17 T cell receptor beta chains came from one sample sequenced in a study of siplizumab effects on memory and regulatory T cells. Data came from immunoSEQ multiplex PCR; TCRdb stores just in-frame clones and leaves some out. The sample contains approximately 100,000 clones, around 95% of which appear only once. The source material was Tregs sorted from blood. The receptors derive from a human donor in good health.

The rearrangement links TRBV27 to TRBJ2-5, with D unresolved. The CDR3 is 15 amino acids. In germline, CDR1 is MNHEY, CDR2 SMNVEV (reference sequence). Trimming took 7 bases from V and 3 from J, leaving 18 bases between them. The CDR3 here is CASMNTVRWKETQYF. The CDR3 coding sequence is TGTGCCAGCATGAACACGGTCAGGTGGAAAGAGACCCAGTACTTC.

This chain joins TRBV5-1 and TRBJ2-7, with 12 nucleotides matching TRBD2. The CDR3 contains 15 residues. Germline trimming cut 0 bases from V and 7 bases from J; bases unmatched to any gene: 5. Per the germline V gene, CDR1 is SGHRS and CDR2 is YFSETQ. DNA for the CDR3: TGCGCCAGCAGCTTGGATCCTAGCGGGAGGGGTGAGCAGTACTTC. It specifies CASSLDPSGRGEQYF.

The chain uses TRBV7-3 and TRBJ2-2; no reliable D call. Trimming cost V 5 bases and J 0 bases, with 7 bases left between them. The CDR3 loop spans 14 amino acids. Germline lookup yields CDR1 SGHTA and CDR2 FQGTGA. The CDR3 sequence is CASSPEANTGELFF. The CDR3 DNA sequence: TGTGCCAGCAGCCCCGAAGCGAACACCGGGGAGCTGTTTTTT.

The genes are TRBV28 and TRBJ1-5; a weak D match, TRBD1 (6 bases). Germline V gives CDR1 MDHEN, CDR2 SYDVKM. The CDR3 contains 18 residues. Trimming took 2 bases from V and 4 from J, leaving 21 bases between them. The DNA for the CDR3 is TGTGCCAGCAGTTTAGCCCGTCGAGGGGGAATGGGGAATCAGCCCCAGCATTTT. The encoded protein is CASSLARRGGMGNQPQHF.

The J gene is TRBJ2-7, the V gene TRBV7-2; D is unresolved. V lost 0 bases and J lost 4, with 4 bases in between. CDR1 SGHTA and CDR2 FQGNSA come from the germline V gene. This CDR3 region has 12 residues. In nucleotides, the CDR3 is TGTGCCAGCAGCTTAGCTGAGTACGAGCAGTACTTC. The encoded protein is CASSLAEYEQYF.

V is TRBV19 and J is TRBJ2-3; D possibly corresponds to TRBD2 (5 bases). The CDR3 has 15 amino acids. Trimming shortened V by 1 base and J by 4 bases, and 12 bases separated the two germline ends. Germline CDR1 and CDR2: LNHDA and SQIVND (reference sequence). CDR3 in amino acids: CASSIGGFVSDTQYF. CDR3 coding DNA: TGTGCCAGTAGTATAGGCGGGTTCGTATCAGATACGCAGTATTTT.

V gene TRBV2 combines with J gene TRBJ2-7; 10 positions match TRBD1. The V gene's germline CDR1 is SNHLY and CDR2 FYNNEI. Trimming cost V 7 bases and J 9 bases; bases outside gene matches: 9. This CDR3 is built from 13 residues. The CDR3 DNA reads as TGTGCCAGCAAGGGGACAGGGGAGAGTTGGCAGTACTTC. Its translation is CASKGTGESWQYF.

This chain uses TRBV28 with TRBJ1-1; TRBD1 matches at 7 bases. The CDR3 runs to 14 residues. After removal of 1 base from V and 6 bases from J, the junction contained 5 bases not matched to a gene. CDR1 MDHEN and CDR2 SYDVKM come from the germline V gene. The CDR3 region is CASSLFRQGAEAFF. The CDR3 coding sequence is TGTGCCAGCAGTTTATTCCGGCAGGGGGCTGAAGCTTTCTTT.

The chain carries TRBV29-1 and TRBJ2-5; D possibly corresponds to TRBD2 (5 bases). Germline lookup yields CDR1 SQVTM and CDR2 ANQGSEA. V was shortened by 4 bases and J by 4 bases, with 19 bases between the two germline ends. The CDR3 runs 15 residues. The CDR3 bases are TGCAGCGTTGGTCTAACTAGTGCAGCCGCAGAGACCCAGTACTTC. Translating gives CSVGLTSAAAETQYF.

This rearrangement joins TRBV20-1 to TRBJ2-3, with D unclear. CDR1 and CDR2 (germline): DFQATT, SNEGSKA (reference sequence). The germline V and J ends were trimmed by 1 base and 6 bases, with 2 bases remaining between them. This CDR3 contains 10 residues. The chain's CDR3 is CSARGDTQYF. The CDR3 bases are TGCAGTGCTAGAGGGGATACGCAGTATTTT.

This rearrangement joins TRBV18 to TRBJ2-6; no reliable D call. The germline CDR1 and CDR2 sequences are KGHSH and LQKENI. CDR3 length: 17 amino acids. V was cut by 1 base and J by 0 bases, with 10 bases left in between. CDR3 sequence: CASSPQGRSSGANVLTF. CDR3 coding DNA: TGTGCCAGCTCACCACAGGGCCGAAGCTCTGGGGCCAACGTCCTGACTTTC. The variable domain in full, completed from reference TRBV18 and TRBJ2-6, reads NAGVMQNPRHLVRRRGQEARLRCSPMKGHSHVYWYRQLPEEGLKFMVYLQKENIIDESGMPKERFSAEFPKEGPSILRIQQVVRGDSAAYFCASSPQGRSSGANVLTFGAGSRLTVL.

CDR3 sequence reads: CASSRAGTLTTEAFF. CDR3 bases: TGTGCCAGCTCACGAGCCGGGACCCTTACCACTGAAGCTTTCTTT. The chain carries TRBV18 and TRBJ1-1; D might be TRBD1 (5 bases). CDR1 and CDR2 from the germline V gene are KGHSH and LQKENI. With 4 bases removed from V and 4 bases from J, the gap between germline ends came to 16 bases. CDR3 length: 15 amino acids. Based on the CDR3 plus reference TRBV18 and TRBJ1-1, the full variable domain is NAGVMQNPRHLVRRRGQEARLRCSPMKGHSHVYWYRQLPEEGLKFMVYLQKENIIDESGMPKERFSAEFPKEGPSILRIQQVVRGDSAAYFCASSRAGTLTTEAFFGQGTRLTVV.

This chain links TRBV11-2 with TRBJ2-7; 10 bases are shared with TRBD1. CDR1 is SGHAT, CDR2 FQNNGV, per germline. The length of the CDR3 is 16 residues. Trimming at V came to 7 bases and at J to 1 base, leaving 10 bases not matched to a gene. The CDR3 sequence is CASTISTGQGSYEQYF. In nucleotides, the CDR3 is TGTGCCAGCACCATAAGCACGGGACAGGGGTCCTACGAGCAGTACTTC.

The V and J genes are TRBV5-1 and TRBJ1-3; 8 bases align to TRBD1. The CDR3 is 13 amino acids. Trimming cost V 6 bases and J 2 bases; bases outside gene matches: 1. Germline-derived CDR1 and CDR2 are SGHRS and YFSETQ. CDR3 region: CASTQGAGNTIYF. Here the CDR3 DNA reads TGCGCCAGCACACAGGGGGCTGGAAACACCATATATTTT. The full variable domain, rest sourced from reference TRBV5-1 and TRBJ1-3, is KAGVTQTPRYLIKTRGQQVTLSCSPISGHRSVSWYQQTPGQGLQFLFEYFSETQRNKGNFPGRFSGRQFSNSRSEMNVSTLELGDSALYLCASTQGAGNTIYFGEGSWLTVV.

The chain links TRBV5-1 to TRBJ2-1, with D possibly being TRBD2 (5 bases). The ends were cut back, 7 bases at V and 4 bases at J, with 15 bases in the middle. From germline, CDR1 is SGHRS and CDR2 YFSETQ. The CDR3 spans 14 residues. The CDR3 loop reads CASGPRGRYNEQFF. The CDR3 DNA is TGCGCCAGCGGCCCCCGGGGAAGGTACAATGAGCAGTTCTTC. The variable domain in full, completed from reference TRBV5-1 and TRBJ2-1, reads KAGVTQTPRYLIKTRGQQVTLSCSPISGHRSVSWYQQTPGQGLQFLFEYFSETQRNKGNFPGRFSGRQFSNSRSEMNVSTLELGDSALYLCASGPRGRYNEQFFGPGTRLTVL.

J is TRBJ1-5 and V is TRBV7-3; 7 bases agree with TRBD1. The CDR3 length is 19 residues. Germline V CDR1 and CDR2: SGHTA, FQGTGA. With V trimmed by 5 bases and J by 6 bases, 22 bases remained unmatched. CDR3 residues: CASSTPSQTGRLGGQPQHF. The DNA of the CDR3 is TGTGCCAGCAGCACCCCAAGCCAGACAGGGCGCCTAGGAGGTCAGCCCCAGCATTTT.

V is TRBV2 and J is TRBJ1-2; tentatively, D is TRBD1 (5 bases). The germline V and J ends were trimmed by 5 bases and 7 bases, with 14 bases remaining between them. Germline loops: CDR1 SNHLY, CDR2 FYNNEI. This CDR3 has 13 residues. The CDR3 loop is CASSQTGSVGYTF. In DNA, the CDR3 is TGTGCCAGCAGTCAAACAGGTAGTGTTGGCTACACCTTC.